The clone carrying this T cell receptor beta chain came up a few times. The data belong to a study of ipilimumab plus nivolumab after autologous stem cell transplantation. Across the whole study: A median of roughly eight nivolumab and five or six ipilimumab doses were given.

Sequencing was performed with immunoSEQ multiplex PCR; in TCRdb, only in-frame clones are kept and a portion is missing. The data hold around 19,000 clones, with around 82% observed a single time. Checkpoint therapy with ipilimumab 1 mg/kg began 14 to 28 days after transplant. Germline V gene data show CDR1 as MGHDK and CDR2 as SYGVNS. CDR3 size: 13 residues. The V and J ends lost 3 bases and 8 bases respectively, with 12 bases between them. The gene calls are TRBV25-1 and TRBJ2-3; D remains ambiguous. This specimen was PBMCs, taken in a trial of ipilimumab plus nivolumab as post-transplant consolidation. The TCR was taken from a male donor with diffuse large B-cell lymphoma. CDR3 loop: CASSDVGQGTQYF. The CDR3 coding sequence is TGTGCCAGCAGTGATGTGGGTCAAGGTACGCAGTATTTT.